This TCR beta chain was recorded in a study of T-cell memory formation after mild COVID-19. Across the study: For the most part, TCR clusters were specific to one donor.

The study's findings and limits: Cross-reactive memory apparently joined, as some responding clones appeared in pre-infection memory.

In this sample, this clonotype turned up a few times. The antigen remains unidentified. This CDR3 region has 15 residues. The germline V gene has CDR1 SGHDT and CDR2 YYEEEE. With V trimmed by 2 bases and J by 6 bases, 8 bases remained unmatched. MiXCR, run by TCRdb on the 5' RACE reads, gives a single entry per CDR3 protein. The table has over 120,000 distinct CDR3 sequences, roughly a fifth seen once; the top ten hold around 2.4%. This clonotype was obtained from an adult woman who had mild COVID-19 (a few samples of this study predate the infection). Cell type and time point are not known. Sequencing was done on a sample of PBMCs or a T cell subset sorted from them (not recorded which). The chain is built from TRBV5-6 and TRBJ2-4, with 7 bases that match TRBD1. CDR3 bases: TGTGCCAGCAGCTTCGCCGGGACAGAGAGAAACATTCAGTACTTC. It specifies CASSFAGTERNIQYF. The full variable domain, in which reference TRBV5-6 and TRBJ2-4 provide the parts outside the CDR3, is DAGVTQSPTHLIKTRGQQVTLRCSPKSGHDTVSWYQQALGQGPQFIFQYYEEEERQRGNFPDRFSGHQFPNYSSELNVNALLLGDSALYLCASSFAGTERNIQYFGAGTRLSVL.